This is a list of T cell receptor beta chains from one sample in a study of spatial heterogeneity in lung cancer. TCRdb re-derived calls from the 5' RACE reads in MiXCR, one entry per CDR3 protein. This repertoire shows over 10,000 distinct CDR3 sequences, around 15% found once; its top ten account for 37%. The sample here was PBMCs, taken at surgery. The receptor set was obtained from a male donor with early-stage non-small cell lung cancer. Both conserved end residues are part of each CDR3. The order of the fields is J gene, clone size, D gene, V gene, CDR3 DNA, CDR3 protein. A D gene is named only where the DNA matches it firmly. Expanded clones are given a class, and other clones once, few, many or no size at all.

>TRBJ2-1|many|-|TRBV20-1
TGCAGTGCGGATACCGAGAGCTCCTACAATGAGCAGTTCTTC
CSADTESSYNEQFF
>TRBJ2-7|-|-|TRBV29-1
TGCAGCGTTGGGGACCCTATTAGCTACGAGCAGTACTTC
CSVGDPISYEQYF
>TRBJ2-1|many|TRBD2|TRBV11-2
TGTGCCAGCAGCGGTATAGGGCTAGCGGACAATGAGCAGTTCTTC
CASSGIGLADNEQFF
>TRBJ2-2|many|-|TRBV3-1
TGTGCCAGCAGCCAAGGTCAAAGTTGGGGGGAGCTGTTTTTT
CASSQGQSWGELFF
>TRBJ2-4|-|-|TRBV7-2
TGTGCCAGCAGCCCTGGCAGCATAGCCAAAAACATTCAGTACTTC
CASSPGSIAKNIQYF
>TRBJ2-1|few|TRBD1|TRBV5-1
TGCGCCAGCAGCCAACAGGGGAGCTCCTACAATGAGCAGTTCTTC
CASSQQGSSYNEQFF
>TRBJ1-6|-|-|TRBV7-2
TGTGCCAGCCAAGGGGTGATACGGAATTCACCCCTCCACTTT
CASQGVIRNSPLHF
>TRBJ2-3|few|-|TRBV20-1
TGCAGTGCTAGAGCTAGCCTTTTCACAGATACGCAGTATTTT
CSARASLFTDTQYF
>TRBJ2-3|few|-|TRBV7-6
TGTGCCAGCAGCTTACTTCCGGGAGATACGCAGTATTTT
CASSLLPGDTQYF
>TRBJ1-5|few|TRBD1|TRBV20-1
TGCAGTGCTAGTGAGGGGGCGCGGAGCAATCAGCCCCAGCATTTT
CSASEGARSNQPQHF
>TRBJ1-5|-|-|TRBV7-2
TGTGCCAGCAGCTCTTCTAGCAATCAGCCCCAGCATTTT
CASSSSSNQPQHF
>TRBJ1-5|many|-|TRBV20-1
TGCAGCGCCTTTAACGGCAATCAGCCCCAGCATTTT
CSAFNGNQPQHF
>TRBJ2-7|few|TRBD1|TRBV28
TGTGCCAGCAGTCCTCCGACAGGGCCCACCAACGAGCAGTACTTC
CASSPPTGPTNEQYF
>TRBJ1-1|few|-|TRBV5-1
TGCGCCAGCAGCTTGGACCAGCTGAGTAGAGCTTTCTTT
CASSLDQLSRAFF
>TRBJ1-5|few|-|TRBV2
TGTGCCAGCAGTGCCGGGGGCGGGAATCAGCCCCAGCATTTT
CASSAGGGNQPQHF
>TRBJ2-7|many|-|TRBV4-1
TGCGCCAGCAGCCAACTGATAGGGGTTTACGAGCAGTACTTC
CASSQLIGVYEQYF
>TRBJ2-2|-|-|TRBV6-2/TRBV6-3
TGTGCCAGCAGTTACGAGGGGAAAGGTGGTACCGGGGAGCTGTTTTTT
CASSYEGKGGTGELFF
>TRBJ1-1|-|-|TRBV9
TGTGCCAGCAGCGTAGTTGGGGGTGAGACTGAAGCTTTCTTT
CASSVVGGETEAFF
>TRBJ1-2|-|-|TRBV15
TGTGCCACCAGCAGAGATAGGACAGTGGTTGCCGGGGGCTACACCTTC
CATSRDRTVVAGGYTF
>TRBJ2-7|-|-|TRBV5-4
TGTGCCAGCAGCTTTAGGGACGAGCAGTACTTC
CASSFRDEQYF
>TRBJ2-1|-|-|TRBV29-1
TGCAGCGTTGAACCTCCAGGACGGGGAAGCAGGTTCTTC
CSVEPPGRGSRFF
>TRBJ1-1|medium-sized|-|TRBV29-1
TGCAGCGTTGCTATTTCAGAGAACACTGAAGCTTTCTTT
CSVAISENTEAFF
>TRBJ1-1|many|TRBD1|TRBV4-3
TGCGCCAGCAGCCAAGGACAGGGGAAGAGGTCTGAAGCTTTCTTT
CASSQGQGKRSEAFF
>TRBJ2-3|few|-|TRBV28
TGTGCCAGCAGTTTACGTAGTCGGACGGATACGCAGTATTTT
CASSLRSRTDTQYF
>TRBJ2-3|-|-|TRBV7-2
TGTGCCAGCAGCATATCGTGGGATACGCAGTATTTT
CASSISWDTQYF
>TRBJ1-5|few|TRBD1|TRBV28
TGTGCCAGCCATCTACAGGGGAGCAATCAGCCCCAGCATTTT
CASHLQGSNQPQHF
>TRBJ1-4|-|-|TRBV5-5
TGTGCCAGCAGCCTCGAAGCGGGCCGACCGAATGAAAAACTGTTTTTT
CASSLEAGRPNEKLFF
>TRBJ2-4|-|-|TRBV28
TGTGCCAGCAGTTTAAACGGACAAAACATTCAGTACTTC
CASSLNGQNIQYF
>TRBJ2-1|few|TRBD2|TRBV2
TGTGCCAGCACACTAGCGGGGTCCTACAATGAGCAGTTCTTC
CASTLAGSYNEQFF
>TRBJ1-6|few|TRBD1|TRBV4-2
TGTGCCAGCAGCCACGCAGGGGGCAATTCACCCCTCCACTTT
CASSHAGGNSPLHF
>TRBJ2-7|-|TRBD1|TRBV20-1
TGCAGTGCTAGAGATCTCTTCCGGGACAGGGGAACCTACGAGCAGTACTTC
CSARDLFRDRGTYEQYF
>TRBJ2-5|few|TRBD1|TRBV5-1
TGCGCCAGCAGCTTGGAGCAGGGGGCGGGGACCCAGTACTTC
CASSLEQGAGTQYF
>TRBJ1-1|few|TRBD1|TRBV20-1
TGCAGTGCTAGAGCATGGGACAGGGTGAACACTGAAGCTTTCTTT
CSARAWDRVNTEAFF
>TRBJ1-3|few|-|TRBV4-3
TGCGCCAGCAGCCAAGACCGGTTCACTGGAAACACCATATATTTT
CASSQDRFTGNTIYF
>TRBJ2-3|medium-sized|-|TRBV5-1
TGCGCCAGCAGCTTGGGGGGGATCAAAGATACGCAGTATTTT
CASSLGGIKDTQYF
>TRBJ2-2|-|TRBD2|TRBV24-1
TGTGCCACCAGTGATACTAGCGGGGGGTCCACTAGCACCGGGGAGCTGTTTTTT
CATSDTSGGSTSTGELFF
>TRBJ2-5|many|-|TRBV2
TGTGCCAGCAGTGAAGCCTGGGTCGAGACCCAGTACTTC
CASSEAWVETQYF
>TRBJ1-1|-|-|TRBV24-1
TGTGCCACCAGCTGGGGCGTGCGGAAGGTTAACACTGAAGCTTTCTTT
CATSWGVRKVNTEAFF
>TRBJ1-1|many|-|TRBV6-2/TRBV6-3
TGTGCCAGCGGTTATGGCCTCGAAGCTTTCTTT
CASGYGLEAFF
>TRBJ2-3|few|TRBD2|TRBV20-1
TGCAGTGCGACGCCTTTAGCGGGGGGGCCTATAGATACGCAGTATTTT
CSATPLAGGPIDTQYF
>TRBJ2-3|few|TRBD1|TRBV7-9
TGTGCCAGCAGCCCGGGACAGGGGGCCGCAGATACGCAGTATTTT
CASSPGQGAADTQYF
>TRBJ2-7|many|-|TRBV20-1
TGCAGTGCTAGTGCCCCTAGGGGAGGCAGCGAGCAGTACTTC
CSASAPRGGSEQYF
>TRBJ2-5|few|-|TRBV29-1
TGCAGCGTCGATCTGGGGCCCCCCCAAGAGACCCAGTACTTC
CSVDLGPPQETQYF
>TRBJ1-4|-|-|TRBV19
TGTGCCAGTAGTACAACGGGAGCGTTTGAAAAACTGTTTTTT
CASSTTGAFEKLFF
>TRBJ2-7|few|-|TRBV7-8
TGTGCCAGCAGCGCTCCTGGGGACGAGCAGTACTTC
CASSAPGDEQYF
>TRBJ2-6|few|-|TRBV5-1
TGCGCCAGCAGCCCTGAAAAGCCTGGGGCCAACGTCCTGACTTTC
CASSPEKPGANVLTF
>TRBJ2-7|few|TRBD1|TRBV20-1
TGCAGTGCTAGAGATCTGTCGGGACAGGGTTTCGAGCAGTACTTC
CSARDLSGQGFEQYF
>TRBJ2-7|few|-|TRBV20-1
TGCAGTGCTAAGAGTGGCGGAGCCTACGAGCAGTACTTC
CSAKSGGAYEQYF